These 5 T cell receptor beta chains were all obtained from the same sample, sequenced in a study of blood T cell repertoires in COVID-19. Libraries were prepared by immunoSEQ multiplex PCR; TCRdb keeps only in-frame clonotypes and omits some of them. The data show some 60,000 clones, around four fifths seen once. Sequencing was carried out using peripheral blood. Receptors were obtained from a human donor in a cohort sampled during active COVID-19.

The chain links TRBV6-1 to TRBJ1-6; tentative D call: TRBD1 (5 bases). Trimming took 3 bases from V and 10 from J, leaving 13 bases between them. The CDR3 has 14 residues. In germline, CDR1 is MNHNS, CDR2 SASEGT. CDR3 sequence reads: CASSDTTVQSPLHF. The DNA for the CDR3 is TGTGCCAGCAGTGATACGACAGTTCAATCACCCCTCCACTTT.

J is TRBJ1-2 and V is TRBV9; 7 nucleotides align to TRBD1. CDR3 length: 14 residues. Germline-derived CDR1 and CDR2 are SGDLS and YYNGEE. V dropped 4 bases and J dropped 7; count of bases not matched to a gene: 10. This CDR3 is CASSTEDRVRGYTF. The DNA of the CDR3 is TGTGCCAGCAGCACCGAAGACAGGGTGCGTGGCTACACCTTC.

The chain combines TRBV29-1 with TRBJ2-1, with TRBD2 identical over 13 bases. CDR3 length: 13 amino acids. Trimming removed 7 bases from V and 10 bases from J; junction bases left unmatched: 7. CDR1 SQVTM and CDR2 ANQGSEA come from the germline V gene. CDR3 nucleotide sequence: TGCAGCGCGGGACTAGCGGGGATTAGGGAGCAGTTCTTC. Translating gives CSAGLAGIREQFF.

CDR3: CASSLARQGPRTEAFF. CDR3 sequence (DNA): TGTGCCAGCAGCTTAGCCCGACAGGGGCCTAGGACTGAAGCTTTCTTT. This rearrangement joins TRBV11-2 to TRBJ1-1; TRBD1 matches 8 bases. Germline V gene lookup returns CDR1 SGHAT and CDR2 FQNNGV. CDR3 length: 16 residues. J was trimmed by 5 bases and V by 1 base; bases with no gene match: 9.

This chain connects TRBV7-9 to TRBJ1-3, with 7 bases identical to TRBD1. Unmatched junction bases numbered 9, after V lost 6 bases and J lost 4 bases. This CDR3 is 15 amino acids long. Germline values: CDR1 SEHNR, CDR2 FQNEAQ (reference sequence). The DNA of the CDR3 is TGTGCCAGCAGTCCAAGACAGGGTTTGGGAAACACCATATATTTT. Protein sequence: CASSPRQGLGNTIYF.